This T cell receptor (beta chain) came from a study of beta chain features in type 1 diabetes listed by TCRdb under 2018. Concerning the study at large: Patients and healthy donors did not differ in mean age, gender distribution, total cell number or subset yield. Naive and central memory subsets were obtained from all 30 or so donors, but regulatory and stem cell-like memory subsets were isolated from only 8 patients and roughly 8 healthy donors. A total of 85 million to 110 million sorted cells were examined across all samples, and RNA yield correlated strongly with the number of cells per subset. In the study, recently diagnosed type 1 diabetes patients and matched healthy donors were compared on the TCRB repertoires of their sorted circulating CD4+ T cell subsets.

Concerning this clone itself: The specificity of this receptor is unknown. Base quality data are lacking; no much larger clone is found one base away.

The entire isolated RNA was reverse transcribed using the High Capacity cDNA Reverse Transcription Kit, and thus expressed TCRB transcripts were sequenced. Deep immunoSEQ sequencing was performed on naive, central memory and regulatory T cell samples, with an average of approximately 3.9 million total reads per sample. Sorted cells were lysed in RLT buffer, and RNA was extracted using DNase-treated RNeasy Micro or Mini kits according to cell number. To prevent cross-contamination, every cell subset was processed on its own, while patient and healthy donor samples were processed together. TCRB sequences were amplified from cDNA with the immunoSEQ multiplex PCR, producing 87-bp fragments spanning the CDR3 region. Amplicons were sequenced on the Illumina HiSeq platform. From the authors' description of their analysis: Synthetic template baselines were used to correct PCR bias computationally, reads within Hamming distance 2 were collapsed together, and singletons that could not be merged were discarded. Reads were aligned to IMGT to assign V, D and J genes, CDR3 length, and insertions or deletions at six rearrangement sites. Clonotype counts were normalized to sorted cell number within each subset before computing true diversity and Gini coefficients with the tcR R package. The overlap coefficient, calculated on TCRB nucleotide sequences, was used to quantify repertoire sharing. As a proxy for the pre-selection repertoire, out-of-frame TCRB sequences from naive cells were analyzed. What TCRdb holds here is the immuneACCESS table cut down to in-frame rearrangements. Part of the clones is not present; checked against another copy, under half of the missing clones reflect an unresolved V gene, and the others are unexplained. V and J calls and clone size follow that table, whereas D and trimming were derived from the DNA. For this sample the table gives a few hundred thousand clones, of which around 13% were detected only once. The ten largest clones capture about 0.01% of the sample.

From each donor, a single peripheral blood sample of 100 to 150 mL on average was drawn into heparinised tubes. Naive, central memory, regulatory and stem cell-like memory CD4+ T cells were sorted on a BD FACSAria II using a panel including CD45RO, CCR7, CD25, CD127, CD95 and CD27. Purity was above 95% for every sorted population. Right away, PBMCs were isolated by Lymphoprep density gradient centrifugation and were stained directly, with no culture step. So that batch effects would be minimized, each experiment stained and sorted samples in pairs, pairing one healthy donor with one patient. What the authors observed across the whole study: Naive, central memory and regulatory TCRB repertoires appeared more similar among patients than among healthy donors. HLA sub-analyses involved small numbers of individuals, so any influence of HLA type on TCRB rearrangement remained unresolved. In all four CD4+ subsets, TCRB CDR3 length was moderately but significantly shorter in type 1 diabetes patients. At VDJ recombination sites, type 1 diabetes patients had fewer insertions and more deleted nucleotides, which implies abnormalities in thymic rearrangement. Because cDNA was sequenced instead of genomic DNA, highly expressing activated cells could be over-represented, though the groups showed no difference in activation or CD3 levels. PCR might favor shorter templates, but patient and control samples were amplified and corrected together, so any skew would affect both groups equally.

CDR1 and CDR2 (SEHNR, FQNEAQ) derive from the germline V gene (reference sequence). The cysteine opens and the phenylalanine closes a CDR3 of 12 amino acids. The sequence is cut down to CDR3 DNA, 36 bases in frame from base 1. A distance of 8 bases separates the germline ends of V and J, which lose 5 bases and 4 bases respectively. The chain uses TRBV7-9 and TRBJ2-5, with the identity of the D gene unclear. Sequencing was performed on naive CD4+ T cells from blood. Sample cell subset or site, as interpreted from the label and publication: true naive CD4+ T cells. This TCR was sampled from a woman younger than 30 with type 1 diabetes. The bases are TGTGCCAGCAGCCCATTTGTAGAGACCCAGTACTTC. Its translation is CASSPFVETQYF.